This entry concerns a single T cell receptor beta chain. Its antigen is unknown. The CDR3 sequence is 14 residues long. Germline V gene data show CDR1 as LNHDA and CDR2 as SQIVND (reference sequence). J gave up 4 bases and V 6 bases, and 5 bases lay outside the gene matches. This specimen belongs to a study of cytomegalovirus exposure and HLA in healthy donors. Background on the study: The same platform as the roughly 670 first-cohort repertoires was used for the 120 or so validation repertoires, a later analysis reported. Points from the study as a whole: Overall, about 160 TCR beta chains were annotated as cytomegalovirus-associated. Through in vitro validation, a few CMV-associated chains were shown to be specific for CMV antigens. Subsequent analysis showed first-cohort TCR clusters tending to co-occur in 120 validation repertoires.

Libraries were prepared by immunoSEQ multiplex PCR; TCRdb keeps only in-frame clonotypes and omits some of them. The sample shows about 120,000 clones, roughly 87% of them seen only once. The TCR was taken from a woman aged 18-29 years in good health and CMV-seronegative. The sequenced sample was PBMCs. The rearrangement links TRBV19 to TRBJ1-5; 8 positions match TRBD1. The CDR3 sequence: CASREDRGNQPQHF. The CDR3 bases are TGTGCCAGTAGAGAAGACAGGGGAAATCAGCCCCAGCATTTT.